The TCR beta chain under discussion was sequenced for a study of blood T cell repertoires in COVID-19. Study information: COVID-19 samples, acute and convalescent, were from the United States, Italy and Spain.

Repertoires were generated with immunoSEQ multiplex PCR, while TCRdb's copy carries only in-frame clones and drops some. Counted here are 200,000 to 250,000 clones, 70% to 85% occurring once; the ten biggest clones make up about 3.3%. The V segment lost 5 bases and the J segment 7 bases; nucleotides outside the gene matches: 12. Germline loops: CDR1 WNHNN, CDR2 SYGVQD (reference sequence). The CDR3 is made up of 15 amino acids. Recovered Cohort 3 donors showed two negative PCRs, clearance, or symptom resolution. The V call is TRBV10-1, the J call TRBJ2-3, with 7 bases fitting TRBD2. Input material: PBMCs or T cells enriched from blood (not recorded which). This TCR came from a woman in her sixties or seventies who had recovered from COVID-19. CDR3 in DNA: TGCGCCAGCAGTTCCGTCGGGAGGACCGGGAATACGCAGTATTTT. It is translated as CASSSVGRTGNTQYF.